The text below deals with one TCR beta chain. Healthy donors of bone marrow made up the group. The PCR used 60 Vbeta and 13 Jbeta primers. Profiling relied on immunoSEQ multiplex PCR, and the TCRdb table lists in-frame clones only, not all of them. The ten top clones account for around 1.7%, within a sample of about 150,000 clones. The source of the sample is a study of cytomegalovirus exposure and HLA in healthy donors. Germline V gene data show CDR1 as MNHEY and CDR2 as SVGAGI. CDR3 length: 15 amino acids. V gave up 5 bases and J gave up 3 bases; unmatched junction bases: 5. The sample consisted of PBMCs. The receptor was isolated from a woman between 45 and 60 years old in good health and CMV-seronegative. The V call is TRBV6-5, the J call TRBJ1-5, with 9 bases identical to TRBD1. CDR3 nucleotide sequence: TGTGCCAGCAGTAGGGGACAGGGCATCAATCAGCCCCAGCATTTT. Its protein is CASSRGQGINQPQHF.